This T cell receptor (beta chain) is from a study of T cells in localized non-small cell lung cancer. Whole-study results and caveats: Median approximately 61 top-100 tumor clones were shared with paired adjacent lung. Measurement of T cell clonality placed uninvolved adjacent lung highest, above the level in tumor. A single tumor region was sequenced, leaving heterogeneity possible.

The ends lost 1 base at V and 8 bases at J; junction bases unmatched: 11. CDR1 and CDR2 (germline): SEHNR, FQNEAQ (reference sequence). The CDR3 has 16 residues. On this clone: Antigen specificity is unknown.

Measured with immunoSEQ multiplex PCR; TCRdb has only the in-frame clones, and not every one. This table holds about 21,000 clones, roughly 87% found once. Sequenced material: peripheral blood mononuclear cells, taken before any cancer treatment. This chain joins TRBV7-9 and TRBJ1-2, with 9 positions matching TRBD1. The clonotype originates from a male donor at least 60 years old with stage II lung adenocarcinoma. This CDR3 is CASSLVGGDRVYGYTF. CDR3 bases: TGTGCCAGCAGCTTAGTCGGGGGGGACAGGGTGTACGGCTACACCTTC.